Following are 31 T cell receptor beta chains from one sample sequenced in a study of cytomegalovirus exposure and HLA in healthy donors. The PCR contained 60 Vbeta and 13 Jbeta primers. Measured with immunoSEQ multiplex PCR; TCRdb has only the in-frame clones, and not every one. The sample yields around 130,000 clones, over 70% seen once. Sequenced input: PBMCs. These receptors all stem from a woman aged 55-69 years in good health and CMV-seropositive.

The CDR3 region has the DNA TGTGCCAGCAGTAAGCCCCTCGAGCAGTACTTC. The encoded protein is CASSKPLEQYF. The V gene is TRBV2, the J gene TRBJ2-5; D remains unclear. TRBJ2-7 explains the end of the DNA better; the J call may be wrong. The length of the CDR3 is 11 residues. CDR1 is SNHLY, CDR2 FYNNEI, per germline.

This clone was seen only once. A junction end diverges from the germline sequence, so it may reflect a read error. V and J are TRBV7-9 and TRBJ2-1; 11 bases line up with TRBD2. This CDR3 spans 16 amino acids. From germline, CDR1 is SEHNR and CDR2 FQNEAQ (reference sequence). CDR3 sequence (DNA): TGTGCCAGCAGTTTAGCGGGGGGGCGCTCCTACAATGAGCAGTTCTTC. Protein product: CASSLAGGRSYNEQFF.

The chain couples TRBV12-5 to TRBJ2-5, with D possibly matching TRBD2 (7 bases). Germline CDR1 and CDR2: LGHNT and FRNRAP. Trimming cost V 0 bases and J 1 base, with 12 bases left between them. The CDR3 is 16 amino acids. The CDR3 sequence is CASGLVRGGAQETQYF. The CDR3 DNA reads as TGTGCTAGTGGTTTGGTTAGGGGGGGGGCCCAAGAGACCCAGTACTTC.

The V call is TRBV29-1, the J call TRBJ2-5; no definite D call. This CDR3 region has 13 residues. The germline V and J ends were trimmed by 8 bases and 0 bases, with 13 bases remaining between them. Germline CDR1 reads SQVTM; CDR2 reads ANQGSEA. CDR3 nucleotide sequence: TGCAGCTCTGAGGTCCAGCACCAAGAGACCCAGTACTTC. Its translation: CSSEVQHQETQYF.

The rearrangement joins TRBV19 to TRBJ2-3, with 9 nucleotides matching TRBD1. CDR1 LNHDA and CDR2 SQIVND come from the germline V gene (reference sequence). The CDR3 has 14 residues. Trimming took 4 bases from V and 6 from J; bases not matched to a gene: 5. The CDR3 DNA sequence: TGTGCCAGTAGTACGGGACAGGGTTCGGATACGCAGTATTTT. It yields the protein CASSTGQGSDTQYF.

This clone has only a few counts. V usage is TRBV2 and J usage is TRBJ2-5; tentatively, D is TRBD2 (5 bases). V dropped 4 bases and J dropped 5 bases, with 14 bases sitting between them. This CDR3 comprises 14 residues. The germline CDR1 and CDR2 sequences are SNHLY and FYNNEI. CDR3 sequence reads: CASSAGLSSETQYF. Here the CDR3 DNA reads TGTGCCAGCAGTGCCGGACTCAGCAGCGAGACCCAGTACTTC.

This clone was recorded only once. J is TRBJ1-4 and V is TRBV5-1, with 9 bases fitting TRBD1. Trimming removed 0 bases from V and 7 bases from J; junction bases left unmatched: 4. The CDR3 contains 15 residues. Germline V gives CDR1 SGHRS, CDR2 YFSETQ. CDR3: CASSLAGTGIEKLFF. The CDR3 DNA reads TGCGCCAGCAGCTTGGCCGGGACAGGGATTGAAAAACTGTTTTTT.

The chain employs TRBV7-9 and TRBJ1-4; 9 bases align to TRBD1. The CDR3 runs to 14 residues. V was pared by 4 bases and J by 6 bases, with 3 bases of the junction left unmatched. CDR1 and CDR2 from the germline V gene are SEHNR and FQNEAQ (reference sequence). CDR3 in amino acids: CASSSWDRDEKLFF. Here the CDR3 DNA reads TGTGCCAGCAGCTCTTGGGACAGGGATGAAAAACTGTTTTTT.

V gene TRBV4-2 combines with J gene TRBJ1-3; no clear D. The ends were cut back, 0 bases at V and 0 bases at J, with 6 bases in the middle. The CDR3 consists of 15 residues. The V gene's germline CDR1 is LGHNA and CDR2 YNFKEQ. In DNA, the CDR3 is TGTGCCAGCAGCCAAGAACTGTACTCTGGAAACACCATATATTTT. Its translation is CASSQELYSGNTIYF.

V and J are TRBV4-1 and TRBJ2-5; TRBD2 matches 7 bases. The CDR3 loop spans 15 amino acids. The V and J ends lost 4 bases and 1 base, in that order; junction bases with no gene match: 6. The V gene's germline CDR1 is MGHRA and CDR2 YSYEKL. CDR3 region: CASSPTGTTQETQYF. CDR3 nucleotides: TGCGCCAGCAGCCCAACCGGGACTACCCAAGAGACCCAGTACTTC.

In the case of this clone: One end of the junction varies from germline; a read error may be responsible. The chain has TRBV18 and TRBJ1-3; maybe TRBD1 (6 bases). Per the germline V gene, CDR1 is KGHSH and CDR2 is LQKENI. The CDR3 runs to 13 residues. The CDR3 spells CASLQGHGDTIYF. The CDR3 nucleotides are TGTGCCAGCCTACAGGGTCATGGAGACACCATATATTTT. Combining the CDR3 with reference TRBV18 and TRBJ1-3 gives the whole variable domain NAGVMQNPRHLVRRRGQEARLRCSPMKGHSHVYWYRQLPEEGLKFMVYLQKENIIDESGMPKERFSAEFPKEGPSILRIQQVVRGDSAAYFCASLQGHGDTIYFGEGSWLTVV.

This chain uses TRBV6-6 with TRBJ1-1; tentative D call: TRBD1 (5 bases). In germline, CDR1 is MNHNY, CDR2 SVGAGI (reference sequence). V was shortened by 7 bases and J by 1 base, with 10 bases between the two germline ends. This CDR3 contains 13 residues. The chain's CDR3 is CASILGGNTEAFF. In DNA form, the CDR3 reads TGTGCCAGCATCTTGGGGGGGAACACTGAAGCTTTCTTT.

This rearrangement joins TRBV27 to TRBJ1-1, with TRBD1 as a possible D gene (6 bases). V was clipped by 5 bases and J by 1 base, with 11 bases between them. Germline CDR1 reads MNHEY; CDR2 reads SMNVEV (reference sequence). This CDR3 region has 14 residues. CDR3 nucleotide sequence: TGTGCCAGCAGTCGGGACACCCAGAACACTGAAGCTTTCTTT. Translating gives CASSRDTQNTEAFF.

This clone was recorded a few times. The CDR3 is CASSRQVGNQPQHF. The CDR3 bases are TGTGCCAGCAGTCGTCAGGTAGGCAATCAGCCCCAGCATTTT. The chain is built from TRBV6-5 and TRBJ1-5; D ambiguous. The V gene's germline CDR1 is MNHEY and CDR2 SVGAGI. The V end was cut by 5 bases, the J end by 2 bases, with 10 bases between. CDR3 length: 14 amino acids.

V gene TRBV27 combines with J gene TRBJ1-6; D is unclear. Per the germline V gene, CDR1 is MNHEY and CDR2 is SMNVEV (reference sequence). There are 16 residues in the CDR3. V was clipped by 5 bases and J by 0 bases, with 11 bases between them. CDR3 DNA sequence: TGTGCCAGCAGTCCCCGACTAAGCTCCTATAATTCACCCCTCCACTTT. Residues: CASSPRLSSYNSPLHF.

The chain uses TRBV11-2 and TRBJ2-7; 8 bases fit TRBD1. Unmatched junction bases numbered 7, after V lost 5 bases and J lost 4 bases. Germline lookup yields CDR1 SGHAT and CDR2 FQNNGV. The CDR3 runs to 14 residues. The chain's CDR3 is CASSPDRGGYEQYF. CDR3 DNA sequence: TGTGCCAGCAGCCCAGACAGGGGAGGTTACGAGCAGTACTTC. Full variable domain (rest looked up from reference TRBV11-2 and TRBJ2-7): EAGVAQSPRYKIIEKRQSVAFWCNPISGHATLYWYQQILGQGPKLLIQFQNNGVVDDSQLPKDRFSAERLKGVDSTLKIQPAKLEDSAVYLCASSPDRGGYEQYFGPGTRLTVT.

The gene calls are TRBV5-1 and TRBJ1-2; D is unclear. With 4 bases removed from V and 3 bases from J, the gap between germline ends came to 19 bases. The germline CDR1 and CDR2 sequences are SGHRS and YFSETQ. The CDR3 contains 16 residues. The CDR3 DNA reads as TGCGCCAGCAGCAGCCCGGGGAATACGTTTTACTATGGCTACACCTTC. It encodes CASSSPGNTFYYGYTF.

The chain uses TRBV13 and TRBJ1-5; 8 bases fit TRBD1. Trimming cost V 3 bases and J 2 bases; bases outside gene matches: 0. Germline loops: CDR1 PRHDT, CDR2 FYEKMQ (reference sequence). CDR3 size: 14 residues. The CDR3 bases are TGTGCCAGCAGCTTGGGACAGGGCAATCAGCCCCAGCATTTT. Encoded protein: CASSLGQGNQPQHF.

The J gene is TRBJ2-3, the V gene TRBV5-4; 14 nucleotides align to TRBD2. The CDR3 runs 17 residues. The junction had 8 bases not matched to a gene; V was cut back by 4 bases and J by 4 bases. Looked up from germline, CDR1 is SGHNT and CDR2 is YYREEE (reference sequence). DNA of the CDR3: TGTGCCAGCAGCCCCCAGGTGACTAGCGGGGGGGCAGATACGCAGTATTTT. This translates into CASSPQVTSGGADTQYF. The whole variable domain, remainder taken from reference TRBV5-4 and TRBJ2-3, is ETGVTQSPTHLIKTRGQQVTLRCSSQSGHNTVSWYQQALGQGPQFIFQYYREEENGRGNFPPRFSGLQFPNYSSELNVNALELDDSALYLCASSPQVTSGGADTQYFGPGTRLTVL.

This chain uses TRBV7-3 with TRBJ1-1; D is possibly TRBD1 (5 bases). This CDR3 spans 14 amino acids. CDR1 SGHTA and CDR2 FQGTGA come from the germline V gene. V dropped 5 bases and J dropped 1 base, with 11 bases sitting between them. The CDR3 loop reads CASSTRGGNTEAFF. The CDR3 bases are TGTGCCAGCAGCACCCGCGGGGGGAACACTGAAGCTTTCTTT.

The chain has TRBV4-2 and TRBJ1-2; D remains unclear. The V gene's germline CDR1 is LGHNA and CDR2 YNFKEQ. Trimming removed 2 bases at V and 6 bases at J, with 22 bases between. The CDR3 totals 17 residues. This CDR3 is CASSQRSVMEGVDGYTF. For the CDR3, the DNA is TGTGCCAGCAGCCAAAGATCGGTAATGGAGGGTGTAGATGGCTACACCTTC.

J is TRBJ1-2 and V is TRBV6-5, with no clear D. This CDR3 has 12 residues. Germline V gene lookup returns CDR1 MNHEY and CDR2 SVGAGI. V gave up 7 bases and J gave up 8 bases, with 14 bases separating them. CDR3 sequence: CASKEREGGYTF. The CDR3, as DNA: TGTGCCAGCAAGGAGCGGGAAGGCGGCTACACCTTC.

This clone turned up a few times. The chain recombines TRBV6-5 with TRBJ1-1, with D perhaps matching TRBD1 (6 bases). This CDR3 has 16 amino acids. CDR1 and CDR2 (germline): MNHEY, SVGAGI. Trimming removed 0 bases at V and 5 bases at J, with 16 bases between. The chain's CDR3 is CASSYSGTLVRTEAFF. CDR3 in DNA: TGTGCCAGCAGTTACTCAGGGACACTGGTCAGAACTGAAGCTTTCTTT.

The chain couples TRBV21-1 to TRBJ1-2. TRBV21-1 counts as a pseudogene. The CDR3 loop spans 15 amino acids. CDR3 protein: CASSKALRGGAGYTF. The DNA of the CDR3 is TGTGCCAGCAGCAAAGCGCTTCGGGGGGGAGCTGGCTACACCTTC.

This chain links TRBV5-4 with TRBJ1-5; weak D call: TRBD1 (6 bases). The CDR3 extends over 15 amino acids. Germline CDR1 and CDR2: SGHNT and YYREEE (reference sequence). V dropped 4 bases and J dropped 8 bases, with 19 bases sitting between them. CDR3 region: CASSIGQTLGEPQHF. The CDR3, as DNA: TGTGCCAGCAGCATCGGACAGACCCTTGGGGAGCCCCAGCATTTT. Full variable domain (remainder filled in from reference TRBV5-4 and TRBJ1-5): ETGVTQSPTHLIKTRGQQVTLRCSSQSGHNTVSWYQQALGQGPQFIFQYYREEENGRGNFPPRFSGLQFPNYSSELNVNALELDDSALYLCASSIGQTLGEPQHFGDGTRLSIL.

The V and J genes are TRBV7-2 and TRBJ1-1; D is unresolved. CDR3 length: 14 amino acids. Trimming cost V 5 bases and J 3 bases, with 13 bases left between them. Germline CDR1 SGHTA, CDR2 FQGNSA. As DNA, the CDR3 is TGTGCCAGCAGCCGCGCGGGTTTCCACACTGAAGCTTTCTTT. Translated, it gives CASSRAGFHTEAFF.

The V gene is TRBV29-1, the J gene TRBJ1-2, with 9 bases aligning to TRBD1. Germline V lookup: CDR1 SQVTM, CDR2 ANQGSEA. This CDR3 is built from 13 residues. With 4 bases clipped from V and 8 bases from J, the junction kept 8 bases outside the gene matches. CDR3 sequence (DNA): TGCAGCGTTGTCCCGGGACAGGGCAGCGGCTACACCTTC. This sequence encodes CSVVPGQGSGYTF.

The rearrangement links TRBV7-8 to TRBJ2-5; a possible D gene is TRBD2 (6 bases). V was pared by 8 bases and J by 5 bases, with 18 bases between. This CDR3 has 14 residues. CDR1 SGHVS and CDR2 FQNEAQ come from the germline V gene. CDR3 coding DNA: TGTGCCAGCGCCCCTGGAGGGGAACCTGAGACCCAGTACTTC. Its protein product is CASAPGGEPETQYF.

This chain uses TRBV13 with TRBJ1-1, with TRBD1 as a possible D gene (5 bases). CDR3 length equals 14 residues. V lost 0 bases, J lost 2 bases, and 7 bases lay in between. Germline V lookup: CDR1 PRHDT, CDR2 FYEKMQ (reference sequence). This CDR3 is CASSLGQVNTEAFF. DNA for the CDR3: TGTGCCAGCAGCTTAGGACAGGTTAACACTGAAGCTTTCTTT.

In this sample, this clone turned up a few times. This rearrangement joins TRBV4-1 to TRBJ1-5, with TRBD1 matching over 8 bases. The CDR3 runs 15 residues. Germline V gene data show CDR1 as MGHRA and CDR2 as YSYEKL. J lost 2 bases, V lost 1 base, and 1 base had no gene match. This CDR3 is CASSQAGQGNQPQHF. DNA of the CDR3: TGCGCCAGCAGCCAAGCGGGACAGGGCAATCAGCCCCAGCATTTT.

This clone was seen a handful of times. The J gene is TRBJ2-7, the V gene TRBV9; 11 bases are a match to TRBD1. In germline, CDR1 is SGDLS, CDR2 YYNGEE. This CDR3 spans 15 amino acids. The junction had 5 bases not matched to a gene; V was cut back by 4 bases and J by 2 bases. The CDR3 sequence is CASSLRTGGAYEQYF. CDR3 nucleotide sequence: TGTGCCAGCAGCCTGCGGACAGGGGGCGCCTACGAGCAGTACTTC.